These 8 T cell receptor beta chains were all obtained from the same sample, sequenced in a study of T cells after yellow fever vaccination. TCRdb independently ran MiXCR on the 5' RACE reads; one entry per CDR3 protein. The sample contains approximately 330,000 distinct CDR3 sequences, approximately 13% of which appear only once. The sequenced sample was CD4+ T cells sorted from PBMCs, obtained 15 days after the yellow fever booster vaccination. These TCRs come from a man aged 18-30 years who received the YFV17D yellow fever vaccine.

This clonotype was observed a few times. This sequence joins TRBV10-1 and TRBJ2-1, with 9 bases that match TRBD2. This CDR3 region has 13 residues. J gave up 4 bases and V 5 bases, and 0 bases lay outside the gene matches. CDR1 and CDR2 from the germline V gene are WNHNN and SYGVQD (reference sequence). The CDR3 here is CASSTSGYNEQFF. The CDR3 region has the DNA TGCGCCAGCAGTACTAGCGGGTACAATGAGCAGTTCTTC.

The CDR3 region has the DNA TGTGCCAGCAGCCGAAGAATCCTACCAGATACGCAGTATTTT. Residues: CASSRRILPDTQYF. The chain joins TRBV7-3 to TRBJ2-3; D is ambiguous. The germline V and J ends were trimmed by 5 bases and 4 bases, with 13 bases remaining between them. The CDR3 consists of 14 residues. CDR1 SGHTA and CDR2 FQGTGA come from the germline V gene. Full variable domain (outside the CDR3, taken from reference TRBV7-3 and TRBJ2-3): GAGVSQTPSNKVTEKGKYVELRCDPISGHTALYWYRQSLGQGPEFLIYFQGTGAADDSGLPNDRFFAVRPEGSVSTLKIQRTERGDSAVYLCASSRRILPDTQYFGPGTRLTVL.

This clonotype was counted at least ten times. The chain is built from TRBV27 and TRBJ1-1, with no clear D. The CDR3 runs to 15 residues. V shed 3 bases and J shed 3 bases, with 14 bases lying between them. Germline values: CDR1 MNHEY, CDR2 SMNVEV (reference sequence). CDR3 sequence: CASSFARVGDTEAFF. CDR3 nucleotides: TGTGCCAGCAGTTTTGCGAGAGTCGGGGACACTGAAGCTTTCTTT.

In DNA form, the CDR3 reads TGTGCCAGCAGCTTGGGGGGGGCAATCACAGATACGCAGTATTTT. Amino acid sequence: CASSLGGAITDTQYF. V gene TRBV7-3 combines with J gene TRBJ2-3, with TRBD2 as a possible D gene (7 bases). The V end lost 3 bases, the J end lost 2 bases, and 12 bases lay between the germline ends. The CDR3 contains 15 residues. Germline values: CDR1 SGHTA, CDR2 FQGTGA. The full variable domain, completed using reference TRBV7-3 and TRBJ2-3, is GAGVSQTPSNKVTEKGKYVELRCDPISGHTALYWYRQSLGQGPEFLIYFQGTGAADDSGLPNDRFFAVRPEGSVSTLKIQRTERGDSAVYLCASSLGGAITDTQYFGPGTRLTVL.

This chain connects TRBV7-2 to TRBJ2-5; 10 bases are shared with TRBD1. The J segment lost 9 bases and the V segment lost 7 bases, leaving 11 bases of the junction unmatched. Per the germline V gene, CDR1 is SGHTA and CDR2 is FQGNSA. This CDR3 is 14 amino acids long. The CDR3 DNA is TGTGCCAGCACTCAGGACAGGGGGAATGGGGCCCAGTACTTC. Translated: CASTQDRGNGAQYF. The complete variable domain, with remaining parts taken from reference TRBV7-2 and TRBJ2-5, reads GAGVSQSPSNKVTEKGKDVELRCDPISGHTALYWYRQSLGQGLEFLIYFQGNSAPDKSGLPSDRFSAERTGGSVSTLTIQRTQQEDSAVYLCASTQDRGNGAQYFGPGTRLLVL.

This clonotype came up a few times. The V gene is TRBV7-2, the J gene TRBJ1-2, with TRBD1 matching over 7 bases. This CDR3 has 15 amino acids. The V segment lost 2 bases and the J segment 4 bases; nucleotides outside the gene matches: 7. Germline-derived CDR1 and CDR2 are SGHTA and FQGNSA. Written as DNA, the CDR3 is TGTGCCAGCAGCTTAAGGGGAGACAGGGTCTATGGCTACACCTTC. It specifies CASSLRGDRVYGYTF. Combining the CDR3 with reference TRBV7-2 and TRBJ1-2 gives the whole variable domain GAGVSQSPSNKVTEKGKDVELRCDPISGHTALYWYRQSLGQGLEFLIYFQGNSAPDKSGLPSDRFSAERTGGSVSTLTIQRTQQEDSAVYLCASSLRGDRVYGYTFGSGTRLTVV.

The rearrangement uses TRBV5-1 and TRBJ2-1; D not resolved. With 4 bases removed from V and 7 bases from J, the gap between germline ends came to 15 bases. This CDR3 has 14 residues. CDR1 is SGHRS and CDR2 is YFSETQ in the germline V gene. The CDR3 DNA follows: TGCGCCAGCAGCATGGAACGGGCGCGGAATGAGCAGTTCTTC. It specifies CASSMERARNEQFF.

This clonotype was observed many times. The CDR3 nucleotides are TGTGCCAGCAGCCAAGGGAGAGCTAAGCCCTATGGCTACACCTTC. This sequence encodes CASSQGRAKPYGYTF. The genes are TRBV3-1 and TRBJ1-2; no reliable D call. V lost 1 base, J lost 4 bases, and 13 bases lay in between. The germline gives CDR1 LGHDT, CDR2 YNNKEL (reference sequence). The CDR3 loop spans 15 amino acids.